Below, one T cell receptor beta chain is given with its context. A second about 6 to 12 cycle PCR used barcoded and J-beta primers. Each CDR3 protein gets one entry after TCRdb re-called the 5' RACE reads with MiXCR. The table records around 800,000 distinct CDR3 sequences, 35% to 60% of them present only once. These data belong to a study of blood T cells in healthy people across ages. Germline V gene lookup returns CDR1 SGHRS and CDR2 YFSETQ. The CDR3 contains 16 residues. V shed 4 bases, J shed 5 bases, and the junction held 11 bases outside the gene matches. Sequences were obtained from blood. J is TRBJ1-4 and V is TRBV5-1; TRBD1 matches at 7 bases. This TCR was sampled from an elderly man in good health. The CDR3 bases are TGCGCCAGCAGCATCTCCGGGACAGACCGGAATGAAAAACTGTTTTTT. Its protein is CASSISGTDRNEKLFF.